This passage covers 16 T cell receptor beta chains from one sample sequenced in a study of cytomegalovirus exposure and HLA in healthy donors. PCR employed 60 Vbeta and 13 Jbeta primers. TCRdb's table, derived via immunoSEQ multiplex PCR, lists solely in-frame clones and lacks some. The data contain 95,000 to 100,000 clones, roughly 71% of them singletons. Sequenced: PBMCs. Receptors were obtained from a man between 45 and 60 years old in good health and CMV-seronegative.

The gene calls are TRBV19 and TRBJ1-2; the match to TRBD1 covers 7 bases. This CDR3 is built from 14 residues. CDR1 and CDR2 (germline): LNHDA, SQIVND (reference sequence). After removal of 4 bases from V and 4 bases from J, the junction contained 6 bases not matched to a gene. The CDR3 region has the DNA TGTGCCAGTAGTAGTTGGGACAGCTCCTATGGCTACACCTTC. It specifies CASSSWDSSYGYTF.

V and J are TRBV7-9 and TRBJ2-3, with TRBD2 identical over 10 bases. The CDR3 has 15 amino acids. Germline CDR1 and CDR2: SEHNR and FQNEAQ (reference sequence). V was pared by 3 bases and J by 0 bases, with 0 bases of the junction left unmatched. The CDR3 protein is CASSLTSGSTDTQYF. The CDR3 DNA reads TGTGCCAGCAGCTTGACTAGCGGGAGCACAGATACGCAGTATTTT.

This clone was seen a handful of times. The rearrangement joins TRBV9 to TRBJ2-2, with D possibly matching TRBD2 (6 bases). This CDR3 is 15 amino acids long. With 1 base removed from V and 1 base from J, the gap between germline ends came to 8 bases. Germline loops: CDR1 SGDLS, CDR2 YYNGEE. The CDR3 loop is CASSVFGGNTGELFF. The CDR3 coding sequence is TGTGCCAGCAGCGTATTCGGGGGGAACACCGGGGAGCTGTTTTTT. The full variable domain, its missing parts supplied by reference TRBV9 and TRBJ2-2, is DSGVTQTPKHLITATGQRVTLRCSPRSGDLSVYWYQQSLDQGLQFLIQYYNGEERAKGNILERFSAQQFPDLHSELNLSSLELGDSALYFCASSVFGGNTGELFFGEGSRLTVL.

The chain joins TRBV19 to TRBJ1-5; 11 positions agree with TRBD1. Trimming took 7 bases from V and 7 from J; bases not matched to a gene: 12. Germline CDR1 and CDR2: LNHDA and SQIVND (reference sequence). The CDR3 runs to 16 residues. The CDR3 sequence: CASTRGQGVIGQPQHF. The CDR3 nucleotides read TGTGCCAGTACTAGGGGACAGGGGGTTATAGGCCAGCCCCAGCATTTT.

The rearrangement links TRBV18 to TRBJ2-1; 7 bases fit TRBD1. Trimming took 2 bases from V and 15 from J; bases not matched to a gene: 19. Germline-derived CDR1 and CDR2 are KGHSH and LQKENI. This CDR3 is 16 amino acids long. The CDR3 is CASSPFENRGSGVRFF. CDR3 DNA: TGTGCCAGCTCACCATTCGAGAACAGGGGCAGTGGGGTGAGGTTCTTC.

This clone is a singleton in its sample. The V gene is TRBV5-1, the J gene TRBJ1-3; 9 bases are a match to TRBD1. V trimming: 5 bases; J trimming: 8 bases; junction bases outside the gene matches: 11. The germline CDR1 and CDR2 sequences are SGHRS and YFSETQ. The CDR3 sequence is 15 residues long. The CDR3 sequence: CASRPTGGRSDTIYF. The CDR3 DNA sequence: TGCGCCAGCAGGCCGACAGGGGGACGTTCCGACACCATATATTTT.

V is TRBV2 and J is TRBJ2-7; D unresolved. CDR3 length: 10 residues. Germline V lookup: CDR1 SNHLY, CDR2 FYNNEI. The ends were cut back, 4 bases at V and 8 bases at J, with 6 bases in the middle. In DNA form, the CDR3 reads TGTGCCAGCAGTGGTAGTCAGCAGTACTTC. This codes for CASSGSQQYF.

The chain has TRBV15 and TRBJ2-5; 7 bases align to TRBD1. Germline loops: CDR1 LNHNV, CDR2 YYDKDF (reference sequence). CDR3 length equals 14 residues. V was clipped by 5 bases and J by 1 base; unmatched bases: 4. This CDR3 reads CATSPGQSQETQYF. CDR3 nucleotide sequence: TGTGCCACCAGCCCGGGACAGAGCCAAGAGACCCAGTACTTC.

The chain carries TRBV28 and TRBJ2-2; 10 bases agree with TRBD1. The CDR3 contains 17 residues. Per the germline V gene, CDR1 is MDHEN and CDR2 is SYDVKM. The V segment lost 3 bases and the J segment 6 bases; nucleotides outside the gene matches: 10. The CDR3 region is CASSLDRGTGDAGELFF. CDR3 bases: TGTGCCAGCAGTTTGGATCGTGGGACAGGGGATGCCGGGGAGCTGTTTTTT.

This chain connects TRBV5-1 to TRBJ1-6; TRBD1 might be the D (5 bases). The CDR3 extends over 16 amino acids. The V and J ends lost 1 base and 9 bases respectively, with 17 bases between them. Germline CDR1 reads SGHRS; CDR2 reads YFSETQ. The CDR3: CASSLYYDRRSSPLHF. Written as DNA, the CDR3 is TGCGCCAGCAGCTTGTATTACGACAGAAGGAGTTCACCCCTCCACTTT.

This clone was seen only once. The rearrangement uses TRBV30 and TRBJ2-5, with TRBD2 identical over 8 bases. This CDR3 comprises 13 residues. CDR1 is GTSNPN and CDR2 is SVGIG in the germline V gene (reference sequence). The V gene end was trimmed by 6 bases and the J gene end by 1 base; junction bases not matched to a gene: 4. DNA for the CDR3: TGTGCCTGCCTCCGGGAGGGCCAAGAGACCCAGTACTTC. Translated: CACLREGQETQYF.

This rearrangement joins TRBV11-2 to TRBJ1-1, with a tentative D call TRBD1 (6 bases). The CDR3 extends over 15 amino acids. V was pared by 3 bases and J by 2 bases, with 13 bases between. CDR1 is SGHAT and CDR2 is FQNNGV in the germline V gene. The CDR3 spells CASSFSGAGNTEAFF. The CDR3 coding sequence is TGTGCCAGCAGCTTCTCAGGGGCTGGAAACACTGAAGCTTTCTTT.

The chain has TRBV29-1 and TRBJ2-5, with D maybe TRBD1 (6 bases). The length of the CDR3 is 12 residues. CDR1 is SQVTM, CDR2 ANQGSEA, per germline. Trimming shortened V by 4 bases and J by 4 bases, and 10 bases separated the two germline ends. The CDR3 DNA follows: TGCAGCGTTGGACAGGCGATAGAGACCCAGTACTTC. This translates into CSVGQAIETQYF.

The chain uses TRBV2 and TRBJ1-1; D remains ambiguous. CDR3 length equals 9 residues. V was shortened by 8 bases and J by 8 bases, with 6 bases between the two germline ends. CDR1 is SNHLY and CDR2 is FYNNEI in the germline V gene. The CDR3 DNA is TGTGCCAGCCGGGAAGAAGCTTTCTTT. This translates into CASREEAFF.

This chain joins TRBV6-1 and TRBJ2-6; D not certain. With 3 bases removed from V and 0 bases from J, the gap between germline ends came to 6 bases. This CDR3 has 15 amino acids. Germline V lookup: CDR1 MNHNS, CDR2 SASEGT. The CDR3 nucleotides are TGTGCCAGCAGTGAGAGTCCCTCTGGGGCCAACGTCCTGACTTTC. Translation gives CASSESPSGANVLTF.

The V and J genes are TRBV28 and TRBJ2-5; the match to TRBD1 covers 9 bases. Germline loops: CDR1 MDHEN, CDR2 SYDVKM. Germline trimming cut 5 bases from V and 5 bases from J; bases unmatched to any gene: 12. The CDR3 runs to 16 residues. DNA for the CDR3: TGTGCCAGCAGTGATTTACCGGGACAGGGAGGGGAGACCCAGTACTTC. It encodes CASSDLPGQGGETQYF.